This T cell receptor (beta chain) is drawn from a study of CD8 T cells in ankylosing spondylitis. TCRdb re-called the 5' RACE reads with MiXCR, one entry per CDR3 protein. Counted here are 75,000 to 95,000 distinct CDR3 sequences, roughly 9% occurring once; the ten biggest clones make up 30%. This clonotype was counted a few times. Its antigen is not known. Germline values: CDR1 MNHNS, CDR2 SASEGT. The CDR3 length is 15 residues. V gave up 5 bases and J gave up 1 base; unmatched junction bases: 6. Findings and limits, study-wide: Characteristic of ankylosing spondylitis blood, it appeared, was a TCR beta motif comprising roughly eight highly homologous variants.

The V gene is TRBV6-1, the J gene TRBJ1-1, with 8 positions matching TRBD1. The sequence was collected from a male donor with ankylosing spondylitis. The specimen was blood, either unsorted or a sorted T cell fraction (not recorded which). CDR3 in DNA: TGTGCCAGCAGTCGAACAGGGACAGGGAACACTGAAGCTTTCTTT. Translating gives CASSRTGTGNTEAFF.